This TCR beta chain emerged from a study of blood T cell repertoires in COVID-19 (dated by TCRdb to about 2020). The study in broad terms: Samples from collaborators originated in the United States, Italy and Spain and spanned both the acute and convalescent phases of COVID-19. The material from the prospective study consisted of cDNA or gDNA derived from T cells, B-cell-depleted T cells, or PBMCs. Deeply sampled blood TCRbeta repertoires from subjects exposed to, actively infected with, or recovered from COVID-19 were included in the dataset. The repertoires were made available in a free public database intended to serve as a resource for research on the immune response to SARS-CoV-2. The samples were drawn from the first 160 participants of the ongoing ImmuneRACE study and from 950 to 1,500 subjects provided by 6 global collaborators. A de-identified subject ID, COVID-19 status, age in years and sex were almost always included in the sample metadata. Where available, HLA class I and class II types were obtained from metadata supplied by the sample provider rather than from assay-based typing.

TCRbeta CDR3 regions were amplified from genomic DNA by means of the immunoSEQ Assay, a bias-controlled multiplex PCR. In the source study's methods: Within the assay, amplification of reference gene primers was used to estimate how many nucleated cells each sample contained. Sequence reads were collapsed and filtered to measure the absolute abundance of every unique TCRbeta CDR3 rearrangement. For each sample, productive Simpson clonality was calculated by taking the square root of Simpson's diversity index across productive rearrangements. The table was pulled from immuneACCESS by TCRdb, which kept in-frame rearrangements only. Such tables lose some clones; where checked, under half of the loss comes from unresolved V genes, and the rest has no known cause. That table supplies the V and J calls and clone size; D and trimming were determined from the DNA. This sample lists a few hundred thousand clones; about 90% were detected once. The ten largest make up 1% to 1.5% of the sample.

CDR1 and CDR2 are read off the germline V gene as SGHTA and FQGTGA. The junction carries 13 bases between V and J, which are trimmed by 5 bases and 6 bases respectively. The CDR3 sequence holds 14 residues, the cysteine and phenylalanine included. CDR3 DNA is the only sequence kept; it has 42 bases, read in frame from the first base. General study outcomes and caveats: The quantity of clinical and demographic metadata differed by source and by participant and was supplied without curation.

Turning to this clone: Which antigen it targets is not known. Per-nucleotide qualities are absent, and no much larger clonotype sits a single base away.

The collaborating institutions used their own protocols to collect whole blood in K2EDTA tubes. For TCRbeta analysis, collaborators shipped samples in one of three forms: frozen whole blood, isolated PBMCs, or DNA extracted from either of those sample types. This clonotype was obtained from a man aged 40-49 years with acute or convalescent COVID-19. The chain employs TRBV7-3 and TRBJ2-2; the D gene is not confidently resolved. The sample taken for sequencing was peripheral blood. The nucleotides are TGTGCCAGCAGCCGGAGCTTTGGTTCCGGGGAGCTGTTTTTT. Protein translation: CASSRSFGSGELFF.